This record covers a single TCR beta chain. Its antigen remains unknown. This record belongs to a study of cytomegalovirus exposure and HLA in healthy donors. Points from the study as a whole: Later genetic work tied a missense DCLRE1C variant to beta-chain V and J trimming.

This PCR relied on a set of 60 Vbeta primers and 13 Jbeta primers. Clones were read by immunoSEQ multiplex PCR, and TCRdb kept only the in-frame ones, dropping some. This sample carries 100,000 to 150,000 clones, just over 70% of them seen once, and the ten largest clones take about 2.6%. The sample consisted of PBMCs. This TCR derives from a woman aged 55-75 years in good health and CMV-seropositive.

The CDR3 is CASSPGVYEQYF. DNA of the CDR3: TGCGCCAGCAGCCCCGGTGTCTACGAGCAGTACTTC. The rearrangement joins TRBV5-1 to TRBJ2-7; D gene uncertain. The germline V gene has CDR1 SGHRS and CDR2 YFSETQ. V shed 4 bases and J shed 3 bases, with 8 bases lying between them. The length of the CDR3 is 12 residues.